These 26 T cell receptor beta chains came from one sample sequenced in a study of blood T cell repertoires in COVID-19. Clones were read by immunoSEQ multiplex PCR, and TCRdb kept only the in-frame ones, dropping some. The repertoire holds 200,000 to 250,000 clones, with around three quarters as singletons. The sample taken for sequencing was peripheral blood. The source is a woman in her sixties or seventies with acute or convalescent COVID-19.

This chain links TRBV12-3 or TRBV12-4 with TRBJ1-1; D is unresolved. V lost 2 bases, J lost 1 base, and 2 bases lay in between. The CDR3 is 12 residues long. CDR3 bases: TGTGCCAGCAGTTTACAGAACACTGAAGCTTTCTTT. Amino acid sequence: CASSLQNTEAFF.

The count of this clone is one. The genes are TRBV28 and TRBJ2-3; tentative D call: TRBD1 (6 bases). V lost 0 bases to trimming and J lost 4 bases, with 11 bases between them. This CDR3 contains 15 residues. The germline V gene has CDR1 MDHEN and CDR2 SYDVKM. CDR3 in DNA: TGTGCCAGCAGTTTATGGGGGGCTAGGGCAGATACGCAGTATTTT. It is translated as CASSLWGARADTQYF.

This clone was seen just once. This chain joins TRBV3-1 (or the pseudogene TRBV3-2) and TRBJ2-1; D is perhaps TRBD2 (6 bases). Between the trimmed V and J ends, which lost 0 bases and 7 bases, there was a span of 19 bases. The CDR3 is made up of 17 amino acids. CDR1 is LGHDT, CDR2 YNNKEL, per germline (reference sequence). Here the CDR3 reads CASSQDTGGTSGNEQFF. CDR3 sequence (DNA): TGTGCCAGCAGCCAAGATACCGGCGGGACCTCCGGGAATGAGCAGTTCTTC.

V is TRBV25-1 and J is TRBJ1-4, with TRBD1 matching over 9 bases. CDR1 MGHDK and CDR2 SYGVNS come from the germline V gene. There are 15 residues in the CDR3. The V segment lost 4 bases and the J segment 7 bases; nucleotides outside the gene matches: 7. In nucleotides, the CDR3 is TGTGCCAGCAGTGCAACAGGGGGCACAGGTGAAAAACTGTTTTTT. Protein product: CASSATGGTGEKLFF.

The chain combines TRBV7-3 with TRBJ2-3, with TRBD2 identical over 8 bases. V dropped 6 bases and J dropped 4; count of bases not matched to a gene: 18. The CDR3 loop spans 18 amino acids. CDR1 and CDR2 from the germline V gene are SGHTA and FQGTGA. The CDR3 protein is CASSSVPFGAGAADTQYF. Here the CDR3 DNA reads TGTGCCAGCAGTTCAGTCCCCTTCGGAGCGGGAGCCGCAGATACGCAGTATTTT.

The chain recombines TRBV4-2 with TRBJ2-5; D perhaps matches TRBD1 (6 bases). Looked up from germline, CDR1 is LGHNA and CDR2 is YNFKEQ. This CDR3 is built from 15 residues. V lost 0 bases, J lost 2 bases, and 10 bases lay in between. CDR3 sequence reads: CASSQEQGPQETQYF. The DNA of the CDR3 is TGTGCCAGCAGCCAAGAACAGGGACCTCAAGAGACCCAGTACTTC.

The chain joins TRBV27 to TRBJ2-3; perhaps TRBD1 as D (6 bases). The V gene lost 6 bases and the J gene lost 1 base, with 17 bases spanning the gap. The length of the CDR3 is 16 residues. From germline, CDR1 is MNHEY and CDR2 SMNVEV (reference sequence). This CDR3 is CASRRWTERGTDTQYF. The CDR3 DNA sequence: TGTGCCAGCAGACGTTGGACAGAGCGAGGCACAGATACGCAGTATTTT.

V is TRBV12-3 or TRBV12-4 and J is TRBJ1-1; D remains unclear. The ends were cut back, 5 bases at V and 9 bases at J, with 16 bases in the middle. The CDR3 is 13 residues long. CDR3 region: CASSRSGALKAFF. Written as DNA, the CDR3 is TGTGCCAGCAGTCGTTCCGGAGCCCTCAAAGCTTTCTTT.

The genes are TRBV10-3 and TRBJ1-2; possibly TRBD1 for D (5 bases). Germline CDR1 ENHRY, CDR2 SYGVKD. V dropped 4 bases and J dropped 6 bases, with 15 bases sitting between them. The CDR3 spans 14 residues. Written as DNA, the CDR3 is TGTGCCATCAGTGGGCCTTGGGGGGACGATGGCTACACCTTC. It encodes CAISGPWGDDGYTF.

This clone showed up just once. Other DNA sequences from this sample encode an identical CDR3 as well. This chain connects TRBV5-1 to TRBJ1-3; D perhaps matches TRBD1 (5 bases). The germline V gene has CDR1 SGHRS and CDR2 YFSETQ. The CDR3 is made up of 14 amino acids. Trimming cost V 0 bases and J 1 base, with 5 bases left between them. In DNA, the CDR3 is TGCGCCAGCAGCTTGGAGGGGTCTGGAAACACCATATATTTT. It encodes CASSLEGSGNTIYF.

The sample holds one count of this clone. This chain joins TRBV10-3 and TRBJ2-5; 7 bases are shared with TRBD2. This CDR3 comprises 14 residues. The junction had 3 bases not matched to a gene; V was cut back by 0 bases and J by 5 bases. CDR1 and CDR2 (germline): ENHRY, SYGVKD. CDR3 region: CAISESSGTETQYF. The CDR3, as DNA: TGTGCCATCAGTGAGTCGAGCGGGACGGAGACCCAGTACTTC.

This clone was recorded a few times. The chain has TRBV5-6 and TRBJ2-1; maybe TRBD2 (7 bases). The CDR3 contains 15 residues. Per the germline V gene, CDR1 is SGHDT and CDR2 is YYEEEE. Trimming cost V 3 bases and J 7 bases, with 17 bases left between them. CDR3 nucleotide sequence: TGTGCCAGCAGCTCCTTGGGGGGGGCCTTGAATGAGCAGTTCTTC. Protein: CASSSLGGALNEQFF.

The J gene is TRBJ2-1, the V gene TRBV3-1 (or the pseudogene TRBV3-2); a possible D gene is TRBD2 (5 bases). The V gene lost 0 bases and the J gene lost 5 bases, with 14 bases spanning the gap. Germline assignment: CDR1 LGHDT and CDR2 YNNKEL (reference sequence). The CDR3 has 16 amino acids. This CDR3 reads CASSQDLAGAHNEQFF. The CDR3 bases are TGTGCCAGCAGCCAAGATCTTGCGGGTGCCCACAATGAGCAGTTCTTC.

The chain joins TRBV9 to TRBJ2-1; the D gene is possibly TRBD2 (6 bases). Between the trimmed V and J ends, which lost 1 base and 8 bases, there was a span of 13 bases. Per the germline V gene, CDR1 is SGDLS and CDR2 is YYNGEE. This CDR3 region has 14 residues. CDR3 DNA sequence: TGTGCCAGCAGCGTAACTAGCACGTGGCATGAGCAGTTCTTC. Its protein is CASSVTSTWHEQFF.

J is TRBJ2-5 and V is TRBV3-1 (or the pseudogene TRBV3-2), with 12 nucleotides matching TRBD2. There are 17 residues in the CDR3. V shed 4 bases, J shed 5 bases, and the junction held 11 bases outside the gene matches. From germline, CDR1 is LGHDT and CDR2 YNNKEL (reference sequence). The CDR3 protein is CASSPETTSGSRETQYF. The CDR3 DNA sequence: TGTGCCAGCAGCCCAGAAACGACTAGCGGGAGTCGGGAGACCCAGTACTTC.

This clone has just a few counts. This chain joins TRBV5-1 and TRBJ2-5, with D perhaps TRBD2 (5 bases). This CDR3 has 15 amino acids. Trimming left V 0 bases short and J 2 bases short, with 11 bases between. Germline V CDR1 and CDR2: SGHRS, YFSETQ. Here the CDR3 DNA reads TGCGCCAGCAGCTTGGTGGGGTCGGGGCAAGAGACCCAGTACTTC. Translated, it gives CASSLVGSGQETQYF.

The chain combines TRBV7-9 with TRBJ2-2; D remains unclear. V was pared by 5 bases and J by 4 bases, with 23 bases between. This CDR3 has 18 amino acids. The germline V gene has CDR1 SEHNR and CDR2 FQNEAQ (reference sequence). CDR3: CASSPPLYRKGSTGELFF. The CDR3 coding sequence is TGTGCCAGCAGCCCCCCGTTGTACAGAAAAGGTAGCACCGGGGAGCTGTTTTTT.

The rearrangement uses TRBV27 and TRBJ2-2, with D perhaps matching TRBD2 (6 bases). Trimming removed 7 bases at V and 0 bases at J, with 15 bases between. From germline, CDR1 is MNHEY and CDR2 SMNVEV (reference sequence). This CDR3 comprises 16 residues. CDR3 protein: CASNPRGGTNTGELFF. The CDR3 DNA reads TGTGCCAGCAACCCAAGGGGCGGGACGAACACCGGGGAGCTGTTTTTT.

The chain carries TRBV6-5 and TRBJ2-7, with 7 bases matching TRBD2. CDR3 length: 14 amino acids. J was trimmed by 2 bases and V by 2 bases; bases with no gene match: 3. Per the germline V gene, CDR1 is MNHEY and CDR2 is SVGAGI. The CDR3 region is CASSYRGLPYEQYF. The CDR3 bases are TGTGCCAGCAGTTACCGGGGACTACCCTACGAGCAGTACTTC.

This rearrangement joins TRBV20-1 to TRBJ2-7; weak D call: TRBD1 (5 bases). Deletions cut 2 bases from V and 7 bases from J, with 9 bases between. Germline V CDR1 and CDR2: DFQATT, SNEGSKA (reference sequence). The CDR3 runs to 11 residues. The CDR3 loop is CSARPRQEQYF. The CDR3 DNA is TGCAGTGCTAGACCGCGACAGGAGCAGTACTTC.

V and J are TRBV12-2 and TRBJ1-5; the table's D gene call, TRBD1, was not cross checked with the DNA. TRBV12-2 is marked as a pseudogene. CDR3 length: 14 amino acids. This chain's CDR3 is CASRLDRFNQPQHF. CDR3 in DNA: TGTGCAAGTCGCTTGGACAGATTTAATCAGCCCCAGCATTTT.

The chain couples TRBV7-2 to TRBJ2-3; D is uncertain. CDR3 length equals 15 residues. The V end was cut by 2 bases, the J end by 4 bases, with 13 bases between. CDR1 and CDR2 from the germline V gene are SGHTA and FQGNSA. CDR3 sequence reads: CASSLLSGPSDTQYF. The CDR3, as DNA: TGTGCCAGCAGCTTACTCTCAGGTCCATCAGATACGCAGTATTTT.

This chain connects TRBV19 to TRBJ1-5; 12 bases line up with TRBD1. Germline CDR1 LNHDA, CDR2 SQIVND (reference sequence). The CDR3 extends over 18 amino acids. V lost 5 bases and J lost 2; bases outside the gene matches: 10. In nucleotides, the CDR3 is TGTGCCAGTAGTCCTCGGGGACAGGGGGCAGAGGGCAATCAGCCCCAGCATTTT. The encoded protein is CASSPRGQGAEGNQPQHF.

The chain is built from TRBV7-8 and TRBJ2-1; no clear D. CDR3 length: 13 residues. V gave up 5 bases and J gave up 5 bases, with 10 bases separating them. Germline V gene lookup returns CDR1 SGHVS and CDR2 FQNEAQ. The CDR3 nucleotides read TGTGCCAGCAGCCCCCGGGTCCACAATGAGCAGTTCTTC. This encodes CASSPRVHNEQFF.

The chain combines TRBV9 with TRBJ2-7, with D maybe TRBD1 (5 bases). In germline, CDR1 is SGDLS, CDR2 YYNGEE. The CDR3 is made up of 14 amino acids. V shed 0 bases and J shed 5 bases, with 12 bases lying between them. The CDR3 coding sequence is TGTGCCAGCAGCGTAGGGAATCAGGGTAACGAGCAGTACTTC. The encoded protein is CASSVGNQGNEQYF. The entire variable domain, with the rest obtained from reference TRBV9 and TRBJ2-7, is as follows: DSGVTQTPKHLITATGQRVTLRCSPRSGDLSVYWYQQSLDQGLQFLIQYYNGEERAKGNILERFSAQQFPDLHSELNLSSLELGDSALYFCASSVGNQGNEQYFGPGTRLTVT.

This chain links TRBV3-1 (or the pseudogene TRBV3-2) with TRBJ2-7; TRBD1 aligns across 8 bases. The V gene end was trimmed by 5 bases and the J gene end by 7 bases; junction bases not matched to a gene: 10. This CDR3 spans 14 amino acids. Germline CDR1 and CDR2: LGHDT and YNNKEL (reference sequence). CDR3 in amino acids: CASSAGTGPPEQYF. The DNA of the CDR3 is TGTGCCAGCAGCGCCGGGACAGGTCCCCCAGAGCAGTACTTC.